The source of this T cell receptor beta chain is a study of blood T cell repertoires in COVID-19. Study at large: Samples of COVID-19 (acute and convalescent) were obtained from the United States, Italy and Spain.

Original processing methods: Reference gene primer amplification gave estimated nucleated cell counts. The repertoire was sequenced with immunoSEQ multiplex PCR; TCRdb's copy has only in-frame clones and lacks some. The V and J calls and the clone size are those of that table, but D and trimming were determined from the DNA. Among more than 150,000 clones, around nine tenths were seen once, and the ten largest hold approximately 2.3%. Germline-derived CDR1 and CDR2 are SNHLY and FYNNEI. V dropped 5 bases and J dropped 4; count of bases not matched to a gene: 4. This CDR3 region has 15 residues. The gene calls are TRBV2 and TRBJ2-1, with 11 bases matching TRBD2. The receptor's source is a man aged 65-85 years with active or convalescent COVID-19. Sequencing used peripheral blood. CDR3 bases: TGTGCCAGCAGTAAGACTAGCGGGAATTACAATGAGCAGTTCTTC. Translating gives CASSKTSGNYNEQFF.